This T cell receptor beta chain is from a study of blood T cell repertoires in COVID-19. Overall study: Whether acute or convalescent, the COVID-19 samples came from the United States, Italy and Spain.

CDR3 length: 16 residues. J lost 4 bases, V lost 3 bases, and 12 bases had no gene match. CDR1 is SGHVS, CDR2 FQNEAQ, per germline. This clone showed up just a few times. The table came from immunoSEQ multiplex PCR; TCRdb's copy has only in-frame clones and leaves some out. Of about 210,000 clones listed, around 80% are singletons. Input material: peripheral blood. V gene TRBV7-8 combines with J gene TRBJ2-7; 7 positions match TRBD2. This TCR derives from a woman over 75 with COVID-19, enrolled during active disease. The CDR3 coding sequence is TGTGCCAGCAGCTTGGGGAGGGACCCCGGACGATACGAGCAGTACTTC. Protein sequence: CASSLGRDPGRYEQYF.